This T cell receptor beta chain was captured by sequencing in a study of shared clonotypes between healthy human individuals. Germline V lookup: CDR1 MRHNA, CDR2 SNTAGT. The CDR3 length is 17 residues. V was cut by 10 bases and J by 0 bases, with 22 bases left in between. Within Nashville, Tennessee resided all donors, each a Caucasian adult. Assay: immunoSEQ multiplex PCR; the TCRdb copy retains only in-frame clones and omits some. Among about 330,000 clones listed, around 87% were seen once. The TCR originated in a young man in good health. The chain uses TRBV6-4 and TRBJ2-1; D possibly corresponds to TRBD1 (6 bases). Specimen: memory CD8+ T cells sorted from blood. The subset was: CD45RO+ cells pooled with CCR7-negative TemRA cells. As DNA, the CDR3 is TGTGCCAACAACATCCGACAGGTACGCCTCTCCTACAATGAGCAGTTCTTC. Its protein product is CANNIRQVRLSYNEQFF.